These 28 T cell receptor beta chains came from one sample sequenced in a study of cytomegalovirus exposure and HLA in healthy donors. TCRdb's table, derived via immunoSEQ multiplex PCR, lists solely in-frame clones and lacks some. The repertoire includes more than 55,000 clones, about 96% of them detected once, and 0.9% sits in the top ten. Sequencing was carried out using PBMCs. The receptors shown here come from a man aged 18 to 29 in good health and CMV-seronegative.

V gene TRBV5-8 combines with J gene TRBJ2-7; a possible D gene is TRBD1 (6 bases). CDR1 and CDR2 (germline): SGHTS, YDEGEE. The CDR3 has 15 amino acids. V lost 3 bases to trimming and J lost 0 bases, with 13 bases between them. CDR3 DNA sequence: TGTGCCAGCAGCTCGATAGACAGGACCTCCTACGAGCAGTACTTC. Its translation is CASSSIDRTSYEQYF.

The chain is built from TRBV7-2 and TRBJ2-7; the D gene is possibly TRBD1 (6 bases). The CDR3 sequence is 15 residues long. CDR1 is SGHTA and CDR2 is FQGNSA in the germline V gene. Trimming pared 5 bases from V and 5 bases from J, leaving 19 bases between. CDR3 coding DNA: TGTGCCAGCAGCGACTCAGGGGAATTAGCGCACGAGCAGTACTTC. This sequence encodes CASSDSGELAHEQYF.

The rearrangement uses TRBV6-5 and TRBJ2-7; the match to TRBD1 covers 8 bases. The length of the CDR3 is 15 residues. The germline V gene has CDR1 MNHEY and CDR2 SVGAGI. Trimming took 5 bases from V and 5 from J; bases not matched to a gene: 11. The CDR3 protein is CASSTGQGFPDEQYF. The DNA of the CDR3 is TGTGCCAGCAGTACCGGACAGGGCTTCCCCGACGAGCAGTACTTC.

The chain combines TRBV5-5 with TRBJ2-7; D may be TRBD2 (6 bases). Trimming stripped 5 bases from V and 2 bases from J, with 20 bases between. This CDR3 region has 16 residues. The V gene's germline CDR1 is SGHKS and CDR2 YYEKEE (reference sequence). CDR3 sequence (DNA): TGTGCCAGCAGTCGCCAGGGAGGCGCGACTACCTACGAGCAGTACTTC. This sequence encodes CASSRQGGATTYEQYF.

This chain joins TRBV28 and TRBJ2-7; TRBD1 agrees at 10 bases. CDR3 length equals 15 residues. V dropped 4 bases and J dropped 0; count of bases not matched to a gene: 3. In germline, CDR1 is MDHEN, CDR2 SYDVKM. CDR3 amino acids: CASSSWTGGSYEQYF. CDR3 coding DNA: TGTGCCAGCAGTTCATGGACAGGGGGCTCCTACGAGCAGTACTTC.

The rearrangement joins TRBV7-9 to TRBJ2-1, with D maybe TRBD1 (5 bases). CDR3 size: 16 residues. Between the trimmed V and J ends, which lost 11 bases and 3 bases, there was a span of 23 bases. CDR1 is SEHNR, CDR2 FQNEAQ, per germline (reference sequence). As DNA, the CDR3 is TGTGCCGCCCAATCTGCAGGGCTAACTAACTACAATGAGCAGTTCTTC. It codes for CAAQSAGLTNYNEQFF.

This sequence joins TRBV4-1 and TRBJ1-5; the D gene is possibly TRBD1 (5 bases). CDR3 length: 14 amino acids. V was clipped by 4 bases and J by 7 bases, with 14 bases between them. Germline CDR1 reads MGHRA; CDR2 reads YSYEKL. The CDR3 region has the DNA TGCGCCAGCAGCCCGGGGAGGGGCACGCAGCCCCAGCATTTT. Translating gives CASSPGRGTQPQHF.

The chain links TRBV30 to TRBJ2-3; perhaps TRBD2 as D (6 bases). CDR3 length: 14 residues. CDR1 GTSNPN and CDR2 SVGIG come from the germline V gene (reference sequence). V shed 5 bases and J shed 8 bases, with 20 bases lying between them. For the CDR3, the DNA is TGTGCCTGGTCGACTAGTCAGGGTCGTCGTACGCAGTATTTT. It encodes CAWSTSQGRRTQYF.

V usage is TRBV2 and J usage is TRBJ2-1, with a weak D call TRBD2 (5 bases). This CDR3 comprises 17 residues. Germline V gene lookup returns CDR1 SNHLY and CDR2 FYNNEI. Trimming stripped 4 bases from V and 3 bases from J, with 19 bases between. The CDR3 DNA reads TGTGCCAGCAGTGTAAGGGTGTTAACTAGGATCTACAATGAGCAGTTCTTC. Amino acids: CASSVRVLTRIYNEQFF.

DNA for the CDR3: TGTGCCAGTAGTATTTATTCTGAGAATCAGCCCCAGCATTTT. It yields the protein CASSIYSENQPQHF. The genes are TRBV19 and TRBJ1-5; no clear D gene. Germline CDR1 reads LNHDA; CDR2 reads SQIVND (reference sequence). V shed 3 bases and J shed 4 bases, with 10 bases lying between them. This CDR3 is 14 amino acids long.

This chain uses TRBV18 with TRBJ2-7; TRBD1 aligns across 7 bases. CDR1 is KGHSH and CDR2 is LQKENI in the germline V gene. This CDR3 has 17 amino acids. After removal of 4 bases from V and 5 bases from J, the junction contained 17 bases not matched to a gene. The CDR3 loop reads CASSLLGPGTEANEQYF. The CDR3 DNA is TGTGCCAGCTCACTTTTAGGTCCCGGGACAGAGGCAAACGAGCAGTACTTC.

The rearrangement links TRBV5-1 to TRBJ1-2, with unresolved D. V gave up 3 bases and J gave up 2 bases, with 20 bases separating them. Germline V gives CDR1 SGHRS, CDR2 YFSETQ. This CDR3 has 17 residues. CDR3 in amino acids: CASSSNPLVHANYGYTF. CDR3 in DNA: TGCGCCAGCAGCTCAAACCCCTTAGTCCATGCAAACTATGGCTACACCTTC.

The V gene is TRBV27, the J gene TRBJ2-7, with a tentative D call TRBD2 (5 bases). V was clipped by 6 bases and J by 5 bases, with 17 bases between them. CDR1 MNHEY and CDR2 SMNVEV come from the germline V gene (reference sequence). The CDR3 runs 14 residues. CDR3 loop: CASSLIIFGDEQYF. The CDR3 coding sequence is TGTGCCAGCAGCCTTATCATATTCGGGGACGAGCAGTACTTC.

V gene TRBV9 combines with J gene TRBJ2-2, with 11 bases fitting TRBD2. Germline CDR1 and CDR2: SGDLS and YYNGEE. The trim removed 3 bases at V and 7 bases at J, leaving 14 bases unmatched. This CDR3 region has 18 residues. CDR3 sequence: CASSAPLAPSGRNGELFF. In DNA, the CDR3 is TGTGCCAGCAGCGCACCACTCGCGCCTAGCGGGAGGAACGGGGAGCTGTTTTTT.

This chain connects TRBV11-2 to TRBJ2-2; 9 nucleotides agree with TRBD2. CDR1 is SGHAT, CDR2 FQNNGV, per germline. After removal of 1 base from V and 1 base from J, the junction contained 1 base not matched to a gene. The CDR3 covers 16 residues. In DNA form, the CDR3 reads TGTGCCAGCAGCTTAGTAGCGGGGGAGAACACCGGGGAGCTGTTTTTT. This gives the protein CASSLVAGENTGELFF.

As to this clone: At one end the junction does not follow the germline gene, possibly because of a read error. V gene TRBV5-4 combines with J gene TRBJ1-1; TRBD1 is a possible D gene (5 bases). The CDR3 sequence is 12 residues long. Germline V gene lookup returns CDR1 SGHNT and CDR2 YYREEE (reference sequence). In DNA, the CDR3 is TGTGCCAGCAGTTTGGACACCGCTGAAGCTTTCTTT. Protein: CASSLDTAEAFF.

The V gene is TRBV19, the J gene TRBJ2-4; 8 positions match TRBD1. The CDR3 extends over 16 amino acids. Germline values: CDR1 LNHDA, CDR2 SQIVND (reference sequence). V was pared by 5 bases and J by 0 bases, with 6 bases of the junction left unmatched. CDR3 in DNA: TGTGCCAGTAGTCCGGGGACAGGCCTAGCCAAAAACATTCAGTACTTC. This gives the protein CASSPGTGLAKNIQYF.

This clone was recorded only once. CDR3 sequence: CASSPSGTGFIQYF. The CDR3 DNA is TGTGCCAGCAGTCCGTCCGGGACAGGTTTCATTCAGTACTTC. This chain joins TRBV28 and TRBJ2-4, with 8 bases that match TRBD1. Germline V CDR1 and CDR2: MDHEN, SYDVKM. Unmatched junction bases numbered 9, after V lost 5 bases and J lost 9 bases. The CDR3 spans 14 residues. The whole variable domain, remainder taken from reference TRBV28 and TRBJ2-4, is DVKVTQSSRYLVKRTGEKVFLECVQDMDHENMFWYRQDPGLGLRLIYFSYDVKMKEKGDIPEGYSVSREKKERFSLILESASTNQTSMYLCASSPSGTGFIQYFGAGTRLSVL.

CDR3 sequence (DNA): TGTGCCTGGAGTGTGGGACAGGGGGACACCGGGGAGCTGTTTTTT. This gives the protein CAWSVGQGDTGELFF. The chain is built from TRBV30 and TRBJ2-2; 11 positions agree with TRBD1. Per germline, CDR1 GTSNPN and CDR2 SVGIG (reference sequence). V lost 0 bases and J lost 3; bases outside the gene matches: 0. The CDR3 has 15 residues.

This chain links TRBV7-2 with TRBJ1-3, with 7 bases lining up with TRBD1. The CDR3 totals 17 residues. After removal of 3 bases from V and 4 bases from J, the junction contained 12 bases not matched to a gene. Germline lookup yields CDR1 SGHTA and CDR2 FQGNSA. CDR3 sequence (DNA): TGTGCCAGCAGCTTCCGACAGGGTTTGCCATCGGGAAACACCATATATTTT. It encodes CASSFRQGLPSGNTIYF.

The chain recombines TRBV9 with TRBJ2-5, with 7 nucleotides matching TRBD2. The closer fit of TRBJ2-7 to the DNA end suggests the J call may be wrong. This CDR3 has 13 amino acids. Germline CDR1 is SGDLS and CDR2 is YYNGEE. The CDR3, as DNA: TGTGCCAGCGCCGCGGGGGACTATTCCGAGCAGTACTTC. Encoded protein: CASAAGDYSEQYF.

V and J are TRBV19 and TRBJ1-1, with D tentatively TRBD1 (6 bases). CDR3 size: 13 residues. Germline V lookup: CDR1 LNHDA, CDR2 SQIVND (reference sequence). Trimming shortened V by 6 bases and J by 1 base, and 9 bases separated the two germline ends. The CDR3, as DNA: TGTGCCAGTAGAACGGGACAGAACACTGAAGCTTTCTTT. Its protein is CASRTGQNTEAFF.

The chain carries TRBV7-8 and TRBJ1-1; 7 positions match TRBD1. After removal of 6 bases from V and 6 bases from J, the junction contained 16 bases not matched to a gene. CDR1 is SGHVS and CDR2 is FQNEAQ in the germline V gene. There are 16 residues in the CDR3. The CDR3, as DNA: TGTGCCAGCAGAAGCCTTCAGCGCACAGGGGTGGCTGAAGCTTTCTTT. This gives the protein CASRSLQRTGVAEAFF.

The chain combines TRBV4-2 with TRBJ2-7; TRBD2 matches 8 bases. The V segment lost 4 bases and the J segment 3 bases; nucleotides outside the gene matches: 5. This CDR3 has 14 amino acids. The germline V gene has CDR1 LGHNA and CDR2 YNFKEQ. The CDR3 sequence: CASSLGLDNYEQYF. The CDR3 coding sequence is TGTGCCAGCAGCCTGGGACTAGATAACTACGAGCAGTACTTC.

This clone came up once. The chain uses TRBV6-1 and TRBJ2-1; 12 bases map to TRBD2. This CDR3 spans 17 amino acids. Germline CDR1 MNHNS, CDR2 SASEGT. V lost 2 bases to trimming and J lost 5 bases; unmatched junction nucleotides: 7. The CDR3 reads CASSEYGLAGGDNEQFF. CDR3 nucleotides: TGTGCCAGCAGTGAATACGGGCTAGCGGGAGGGGACAATGAGCAGTTCTTC.

The rearrangement uses TRBV18 and TRBJ2-2, with a possible D match to TRBD1 (6 bases). Trimming pared 3 bases from V and 2 bases from J, leaving 10 bases between. Germline assignment: CDR1 KGHSH and CDR2 LQKENI. The CDR3 runs 15 residues. The CDR3 loop is CASSPSRGNTGELFF. The CDR3, as DNA: TGTGCCAGCTCACCTTCCAGGGGAAACACCGGGGAGCTGTTTTTT. The full variable domain, its missing parts supplied by reference TRBV18 and TRBJ2-2, is NAGVMQNPRHLVRRRGQEARLRCSPMKGHSHVYWYRQLPEEGLKFMVYLQKENIIDESGMPKERFSAEFPKEGPSILRIQQVVRGDSAAYFCASSPSRGNTGELFFGEGSRLTVL.

V gene TRBV5-4 combines with J gene TRBJ1-1; no clear D. Looked up from germline, CDR1 is SGHNT and CDR2 is YYREEE (reference sequence). Trimming left V 0 bases short and J 2 bases short, with 8 bases between. The CDR3 contains 14 residues. CDR3 protein: CASSLEAQNTEAFF. The DNA of the CDR3 is TGTGCCAGCAGCTTGGAAGCCCAAAACACTGAAGCTTTCTTT.

The rearrangement uses TRBV28 and TRBJ1-2, with D tentatively TRBD1 (6 bases). There are 12 residues in the CDR3. CDR1 is MDHEN and CDR2 is SYDVKM in the germline V gene. The ends were cut back, 7 bases at V and 6 bases at J, with 12 bases in the middle. CDR3 bases: TGTGCCAGCAATTTCAGGACAGATGGCTACACCTTC. It encodes CASNFRTDGYTF.